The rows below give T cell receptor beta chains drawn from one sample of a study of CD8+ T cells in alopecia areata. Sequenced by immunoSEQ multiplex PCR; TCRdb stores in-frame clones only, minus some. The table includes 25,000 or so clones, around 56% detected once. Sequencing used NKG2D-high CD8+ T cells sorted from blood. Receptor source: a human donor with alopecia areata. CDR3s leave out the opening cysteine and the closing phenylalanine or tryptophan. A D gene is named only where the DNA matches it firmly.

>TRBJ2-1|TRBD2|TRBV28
ASRHPSWGSGVYNEQF
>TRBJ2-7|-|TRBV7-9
ASSSDGLGSYEQY
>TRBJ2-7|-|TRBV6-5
ASSYTSTLTEQY
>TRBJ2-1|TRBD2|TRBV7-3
ASSLKLLTSGDYNEQF
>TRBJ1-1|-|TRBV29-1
SVSSTFEAF
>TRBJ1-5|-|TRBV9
ASSVEAWGDQPQH
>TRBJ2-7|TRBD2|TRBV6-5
ASSVAGGPTEQY
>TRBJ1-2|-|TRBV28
ASSPARTLWYGYT
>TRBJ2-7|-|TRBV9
ASSASHGDDPYEQY
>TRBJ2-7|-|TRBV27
ASSLTARSYEQY
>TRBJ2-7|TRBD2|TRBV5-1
ASSAGTSFEQY
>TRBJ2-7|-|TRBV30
AWSLGTSGEQY
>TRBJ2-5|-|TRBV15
ATSREPRDLYQETQY
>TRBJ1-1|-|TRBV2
ASSEGGSFIGYTEAF
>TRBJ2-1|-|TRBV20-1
SAPLFGEQF
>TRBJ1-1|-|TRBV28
ASSLVRGLRIDTEAF
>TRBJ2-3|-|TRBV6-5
ASGPHVVSTDTQY
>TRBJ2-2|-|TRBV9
ASSFYAFQAGELF
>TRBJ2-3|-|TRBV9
ASSPLGDTQY
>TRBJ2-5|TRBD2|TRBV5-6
ASSLSGRNQETQY
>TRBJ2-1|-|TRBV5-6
ASSFSSKPNNEQF
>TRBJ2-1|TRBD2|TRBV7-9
ASSTVAGFRYNEQF
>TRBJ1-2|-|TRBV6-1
ASSEYDSPNYGYT
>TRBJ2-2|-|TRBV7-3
ASSLQGFTGELF
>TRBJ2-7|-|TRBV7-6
ASSPSGVTLEQY
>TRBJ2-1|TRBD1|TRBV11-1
ASSPGTGGYNEQF
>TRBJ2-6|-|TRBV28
ASIAGDPSGANVLT
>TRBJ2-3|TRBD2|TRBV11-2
ASSLDSGGDTQY
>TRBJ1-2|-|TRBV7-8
ASSPRAGVGYGYT
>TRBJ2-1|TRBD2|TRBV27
ASASGSFYNEQF
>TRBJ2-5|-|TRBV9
ASSPQDHQGTQY
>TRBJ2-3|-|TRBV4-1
ASSDLGFIPGFADTQY
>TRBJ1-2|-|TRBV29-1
SVGGRDYGYT